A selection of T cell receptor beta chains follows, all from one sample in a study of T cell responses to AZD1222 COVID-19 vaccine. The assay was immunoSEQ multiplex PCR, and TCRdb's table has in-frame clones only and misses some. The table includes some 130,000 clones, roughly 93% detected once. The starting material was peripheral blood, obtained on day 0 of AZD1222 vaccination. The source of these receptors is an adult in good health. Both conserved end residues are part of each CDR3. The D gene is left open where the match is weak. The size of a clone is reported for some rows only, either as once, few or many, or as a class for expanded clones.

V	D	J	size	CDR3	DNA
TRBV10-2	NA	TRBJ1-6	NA	CASSSVMAGSPLHF	TGCGCCAGCAGCTCCGTCATGGCTGGTTCACCCCTCCACTTT
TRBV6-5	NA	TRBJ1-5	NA	CASSPDWSGQPQHF	TGTGCCAGCAGCCCGGACTGGTCGGGGCAGCCCCAGCATTTT
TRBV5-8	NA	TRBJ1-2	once	CASNTGGGDGYTF	TGTGCCAGCAACACCGGGGGAGGGGATGGCTACACCTTC
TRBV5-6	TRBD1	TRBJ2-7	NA	CASSLPGQEASYEQYF	TGTGCCAGCAGCCTACCGGGACAGGAGGCCTCCTACGAGCAGTACTTC
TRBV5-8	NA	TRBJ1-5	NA	CASSLHGMDQPQHF	TGTGCCAGCAGTCTCCATGGTATGGATCAGCCCCAGCATTTT
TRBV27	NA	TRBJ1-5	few	CASRPLRGTGNQPQHF	TGTGCCAGCAGGCCCTTGAGGGGGACCGGCAATCAGCCCCAGCATTTT
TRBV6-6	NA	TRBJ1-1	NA	CASSYGRRNTEAFF	TGTGCCAGCAGTTACGGGCGAAGGAACACTGAAGCTTTCTTT
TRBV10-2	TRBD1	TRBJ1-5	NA	CASSEEGQGNQPQHF	TGCGCCAGCAGTGAGGAGGGACAGGGGAATCAGCCCCAGCATTTT
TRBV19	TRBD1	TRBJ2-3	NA	CASSRGKHRGSEDTQYF	TGTGCCAGTAGTAGGGGGAAGCACAGGGGGTCGGAAGATACGCAGTATTTT
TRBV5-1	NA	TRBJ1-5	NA	CASSLDGSQEPQHF	TGCGCCAGCAGCTTGGATGGCAGCCAGGAGCCCCAGCATTTT
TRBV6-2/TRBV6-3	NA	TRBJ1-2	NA	CASSYSSYGYTF	TGTGCCAGCAGTTATTCGAGCTATGGCTACACCTTC
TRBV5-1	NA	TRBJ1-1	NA	CASSLGGTLNTEAFF	TGCGCCAGCAGCTTGGGGGGGACACTAAACACTGAAGCTTTCTTT
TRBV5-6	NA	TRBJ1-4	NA	CASSLPGNGEKLFF	TGTGCCAGCAGCTTGCCAGGCAATGGTGAAAAACTGTTTTTT
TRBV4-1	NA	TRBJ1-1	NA	CASGYGGNTEAFF	TGCGCCAGCGGGTACGGAGGGAACACTGAAGCTTTCTTT
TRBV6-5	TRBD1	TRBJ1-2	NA	CASSRDSPYYGYTF	TGTGCCAGCAGTCGGGACAGCCCTTACTATGGCTACACCTTC
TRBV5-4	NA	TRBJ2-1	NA	CASDLSPIRRNEQFF	TGTGCCAGCGACCTTTCCCCTATCAGGCGGAATGAGCAGTTCTTC
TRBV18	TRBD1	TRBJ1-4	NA	CASSPPGGTEKLFF	TGTGCCAGCTCACCCCCAGGGGGCACTGAAAAACTGTTTTTT
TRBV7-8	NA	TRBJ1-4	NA	CASSLGTANEKLFF	TGTGCCAGCAGCTTAGGGACAGCTAATGAAAAACTGTTTTTT